The 20 T cell receptor beta chains reported below all come from one sample, sequenced in a study of T cell repertoires in cytomegalovirus infection. One entry per CDR3 protein results from TCRdb running MiXCR on the reads. In the table there are about 920,000 distinct CDR3 sequences, roughly 30% of which are singletons. Antigen specificity for these receptors is unknown. Sequencing was performed on cultured CD8+ T cells from PBMCs, taken from culture after CMV antigen stimulation. Every receptor here comes from a human donor in good health (CMV status not recorded). Some clones in this sample may be carry-over from other donors' samples.

Comment on this clonotype: One end of the junction varies from germline; a read error may be responsible. The CDR3 sequence is CANSWTGGQPQHF. The CDR3 DNA reads TGTGCCAACAGCTGGACAGGTGGCCAGCCCCAGCATTTT. The chain links TRBV7-2 to TRBJ1-5; 7 nucleotides match TRBD1. The CDR3 extends over 13 amino acids. Germline V gene lookup returns CDR1 SGHTA and CDR2 FQGNSA.

In its sample, this clonotype was seen a few times. This chain joins TRBV6-6 and TRBJ2-3; 10 bases are a match to TRBD2. Per the germline V gene, CDR1 is MNHNY and CDR2 is SVGAGI (reference sequence). The CDR3 covers 17 residues. Losses at the gene ends were 0 bases for V and 2 bases for J; bases not matched to a gene: 5. The CDR3 DNA sequence: TGTGCCAGCAGTTACTCCAAACTAGCGGGACCCACAGATACGCAGTATTTT. Residues: CASSYSKLAGPTDTQYF.

This clonotype was detected a few times. V is TRBV4-3 and J is TRBJ2-1; either TRBD1 or TRBD2 may fit D (7 bases each). The CDR3 loop spans 19 amino acids. The V end was cut by 0 bases, the J end by 9 bases, with 27 bases between. The germline V gene encodes CDR1 LGHNA and CDR2 YSLEER. The CDR3 bases are TGCGCCAGCAGCCAAGAGGGAGGGGGCGCCCCGGGCAAAGGGGGTGAGCAGTTCTTC. It translates to CASSQEGGGAPGKGGEQFF.

The genes are TRBV6-1 and TRBJ2-1; unclear D gene. Germline V gene sequence: CDR1 MNHNS, CDR2 SASEGT. This CDR3 is 17 amino acids long. The germline V and J ends were trimmed by 0 bases and 5 bases, with 17 bases remaining between them. The CDR3 loop is CASSEARWTSRDNEQFF. The CDR3, as DNA: TGTGCCAGCAGTGAAGCGCGCTGGACCTCCCGGGACAATGAGCAGTTCTTC.

There are a few counts of this clonotype. The rearrangement joins TRBV7-6 to TRBJ2-7; 10 nucleotides agree with TRBD1. There are 17 residues in the CDR3. J lost 3 bases, V lost 3 bases, and 11 bases had no gene match. From germline, CDR1 is SGHVS and CDR2 FNYEAQ. CDR3 DNA sequence: TGTGCCAGCAGCTTTCCGATTATCGGGACAGGGGACTACGAGCAGTACTTC. Amino acids: CASSFPIIGTGDYEQYF.

The CDR3 DNA reads as TGTGCCAGCAGTGAACGGATCTCCAATCAGCCCCAGCATTTT. This encodes CASSERISNQPQHF. J is TRBJ1-5 and V is TRBV6-1; D is uncertain. Germline V gene data show CDR1 as MNHNS and CDR2 as SASEGT. Trimming pared 2 bases from V and 3 bases from J, leaving 8 bases between. The CDR3 spans 14 residues.

The chain couples TRBV20-1 to TRBJ1-6; D is uncertain. In germline, CDR1 is DFQATT, CDR2 SNEGSKA (reference sequence). The V and J ends lost 4 bases and 12 bases respectively, with 16 bases between them. This CDR3 is built from 13 residues. CDR3 in DNA: TGCAGTGCTAACCCGGGGTCCGGGGAACCCCTCCACTTT. Translation gives CSANPGSGEPLHF.

This clonotype was seen at least ten times. V gene TRBV7-2 combines with J gene TRBJ1-2; 10 positions match TRBD1. V dropped 3 bases and J dropped 8; count of bases not matched to a gene: 9. This CDR3 comprises 15 residues. The V gene's germline CDR1 is SGHTA and CDR2 FQGNSA. The CDR3 spells CASSFLGQGVEGYTF. The CDR3 DNA reads as TGTGCCAGCAGCTTTCTCGGACAGGGGGTTGAAGGCTACACCTTC.

Only a few counts were recorded for this clonotype. The CDR3 nucleotides are TGCAGCGTTGAAGATGGTCAAAACTATGGCTACACCTTC. Its translation: CSVEDGQNYGYTF. The rearrangement links TRBV29-1 to TRBJ1-2, with D uncertain. With 0 bases removed from V and 2 bases from J, the gap between germline ends came to 7 bases. The CDR3 contains 13 residues. Germline CDR1 is SQVTM and CDR2 is ANQGSEA. Based on the CDR3 plus reference TRBV29-1 and TRBJ1-2, the full variable domain is SAVISQKPSRDICQRGTSLTIQCQVDSQVTMMFWYRQQPGQSLTLIATANQGSEATYESGFVIDKFPISRPNLTFSTLTVSNMSPEDSSIYLCSVEDGQNYGYTFGSGTRLTVV.

V gene TRBV15 combines with J gene TRBJ2-3; 7 nucleotides line up with TRBD2. The CDR3 is made up of 16 amino acids. The V gene's germline CDR1 is LNHNV and CDR2 YYDKDF (reference sequence). The V gene end was trimmed by 1 base and the J gene end by 2 bases; junction bases not matched to a gene: 6. CDR3 nucleotide sequence: TGTGCCACCAGCAGAGGACGAGCGGGGTCCACAGATACGCAGTATTTT. Protein product: CATSRGRAGSTDTQYF.

The chain uses TRBV5-1 and TRBJ2-1, with a possible D match to TRBD1 (6 bases). In germline, CDR1 is SGHRS, CDR2 YFSETQ. The V and J ends lost 0 bases and 3 bases respectively, with 16 bases between them. CDR3 size: 17 residues. CDR3 protein: CASSLVWAGANYNEQFF. The CDR3, as DNA: TGCGCCAGCAGCTTGGTGTGGGCAGGGGCTAACTACAATGAGCAGTTCTTC. Full variable domain (missing parts from reference TRBV5-1 and TRBJ2-1): KAGVTQTPRYLIKTRGQQVTLSCSPISGHRSVSWYQQTPGQGLQFLFEYFSETQRNKGNFPGRFSGRQFSNSRSEMNVSTLELGDSALYLCASSLVWAGANYNEQFFGPGTRLTVL.

The chain recombines TRBV29-1 with TRBJ1-2; D is unclear. The ends were cut back, 4 bases at V and 2 bases at J, with 8 bases in the middle. CDR3 length: 12 amino acids. The germline CDR1 and CDR2 sequences are SQVTM and ANQGSEA. CDR3 nucleotide sequence: TGCAGCGTTGTGACGGGCAACTATGGCTACACCTTC. Encoded protein: CSVVTGNYGYTF.

This clonotype was picked up a small number of times. The chain combines TRBV6-5 with TRBJ2-1; 12 bases map to TRBD2. The V gene end was trimmed by 0 bases and the J gene end by 0 bases; junction bases not matched to a gene: 3. The germline V gene encodes CDR1 MNHEY and CDR2 SVGAGI. The CDR3 loop spans 18 amino acids. The chain's CDR3 is CASSYSTSGGSSYNEQFF. CDR3 DNA: TGTGCCAGCAGTTACTCGACTAGCGGGGGTAGCTCCTACAATGAGCAGTTCTTC.

This chain links TRBV19 with TRBJ1-1; D gene uncertain. Deletions cut 3 bases from V and 2 bases from J, with 10 bases between. CDR3 length: 14 residues. Germline-derived CDR1 and CDR2 are LNHDA and SQIVND (reference sequence). The CDR3 sequence: CASSITALNTEAFF. DNA of the CDR3: TGTGCCAGTAGTATCACAGCGCTAAACACTGAAGCTTTCTTT.

This rearrangement joins TRBV7-6 to TRBJ1-2; 9 bases are shared with TRBD1. This CDR3 contains 15 residues. The germline V gene has CDR1 SGHVS and CDR2 FNYEAQ. Trimming took 5 bases from V and 8 from J; bases not matched to a gene: 12. The chain's CDR3 is CASSASGTGRFGYTF. The CDR3 DNA sequence: TGTGCCAGCAGCGCCTCCGGGACAGGGCGTTTCGGCTACACCTTC.

Only a few counts were recorded for this clonotype. This chain connects TRBV7-6 to TRBJ2-1; TRBD1 agrees at 7 bases. This CDR3 is 15 amino acids long. Germline V gives CDR1 SGHVS, CDR2 FNYEAQ. V was clipped by 5 bases and J by 10 bases; unmatched bases: 14. The CDR3 DNA is TGTGCCAGCAGCCCCCGGGACAGCGGAACATCCGAGCAGTTCTTC. Protein sequence: CASSPRDSGTSEQFF.

A word on this clonotype: A read error may explain this, as a much larger clone is one base away. V is TRBV7-3 and J is TRBJ2-2, with unresolved D. This CDR3 contains 15 residues. Germline CDR1 reads SGHTA; CDR2 reads FQGTGA. The CDR3, as DNA: TGTGTCAGCAGCTCCACGGATACGAACACCGGGGAGCTGTTTTTT. Its translation: CVSSSTDTNTGELFF.

The chain recombines TRBV2 with TRBJ2-3; 10 nucleotides align to TRBD2. The CDR3 covers 15 residues. Unmatched junction bases numbered 7, after V lost 10 bases and J lost 0 bases. Germline V CDR1 and CDR2: SNHLY, FYNNEI. This CDR3 is CANFLAGASTDTQYF. CDR3 nucleotides: TGTGCCAATTTCCTAGCGGGGGCTAGCACAGATACGCAGTATTTT.

The genes are TRBV20-1 and TRBJ2-6, with 10 bases matching TRBD1. The CDR3 runs to 18 residues. Germline V gene data show CDR1 as DFQATT and CDR2 as SNEGSKA (reference sequence). Trimming removed 6 bases from V and 0 bases from J; junction bases left unmatched: 11. The CDR3 sequence is CSAKARQGADSGANVLTF. The CDR3 DNA reads TGCAGTGCCAAAGCGAGACAGGGGGCTGACTCTGGGGCCAACGTCCTGACTTTC.

The V call is TRBV7-9, the J call TRBJ2-3; a weak D match, TRBD2 (5 bases). Germline values: CDR1 SEHNR, CDR2 FQNEAQ (reference sequence). V was clipped by 1 base and J by 1 base, with 9 bases between them. The CDR3 sequence is 15 residues long. The CDR3 sequence is CASSLVSARTDTQYF. As DNA, the CDR3 is TGTGCCAGCAGCTTAGTTAGCGCACGCACAGATACGCAGTATTTT.